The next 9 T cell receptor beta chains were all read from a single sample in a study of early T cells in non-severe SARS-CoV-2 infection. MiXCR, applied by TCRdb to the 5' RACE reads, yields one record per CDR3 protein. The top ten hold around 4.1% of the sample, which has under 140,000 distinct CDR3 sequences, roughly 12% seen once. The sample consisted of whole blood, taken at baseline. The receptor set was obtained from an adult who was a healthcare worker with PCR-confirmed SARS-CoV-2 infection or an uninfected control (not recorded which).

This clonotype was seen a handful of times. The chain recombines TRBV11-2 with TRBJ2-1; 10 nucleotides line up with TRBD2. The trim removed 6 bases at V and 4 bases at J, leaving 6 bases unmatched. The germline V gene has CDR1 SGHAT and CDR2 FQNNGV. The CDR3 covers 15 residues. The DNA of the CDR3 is TGTGCCAGCAGGGCTAGCGGGAGTTTTTACAATGAGCAGTTCTTC. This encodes CASRASGSFYNEQFF.

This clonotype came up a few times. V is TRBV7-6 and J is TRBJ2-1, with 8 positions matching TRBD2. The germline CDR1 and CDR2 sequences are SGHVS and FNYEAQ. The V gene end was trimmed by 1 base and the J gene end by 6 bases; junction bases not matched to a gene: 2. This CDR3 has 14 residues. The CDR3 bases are TGTGCCAGCAGCTTAGGACTAGCGAGCAATGAGCAGTTCTTC. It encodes CASSLGLASNEQFF. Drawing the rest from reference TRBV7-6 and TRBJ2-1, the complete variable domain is GAGVSQSPRYKVTKRGQDVALRCDPISGHVSLYWYRQALGQGPEFLTYFNYEAQQDKSGLPNDRFSAERPEGSISTLTIQRTEQRDSAMYRCASSLGLASNEQFFGPGTRLTVL.

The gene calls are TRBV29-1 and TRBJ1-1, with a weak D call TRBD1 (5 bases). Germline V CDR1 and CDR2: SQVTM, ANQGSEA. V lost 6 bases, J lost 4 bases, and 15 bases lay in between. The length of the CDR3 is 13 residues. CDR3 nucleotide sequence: TGCAGCGTGAATGGACAAGCCGTCACTGAAGCTTTCTTT. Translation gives CSVNGQAVTEAFF.

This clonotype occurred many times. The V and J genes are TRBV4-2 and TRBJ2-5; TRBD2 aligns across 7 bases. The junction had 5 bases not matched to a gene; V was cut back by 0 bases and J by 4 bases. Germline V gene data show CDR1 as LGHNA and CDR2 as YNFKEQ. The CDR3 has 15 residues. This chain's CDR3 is CASSQEGAGRETQYF. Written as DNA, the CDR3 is TGTGCCAGCAGCCAAGAGGGAGCGGGGCGAGAGACCCAGTACTTC.

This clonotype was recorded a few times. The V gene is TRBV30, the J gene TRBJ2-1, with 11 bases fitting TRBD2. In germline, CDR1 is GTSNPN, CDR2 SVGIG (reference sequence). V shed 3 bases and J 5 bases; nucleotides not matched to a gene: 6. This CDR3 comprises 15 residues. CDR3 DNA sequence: TGTGCCTGGAGCCCCGGACTAGCGGGTCACAATGAGCAGTTCTTC. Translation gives CAWSPGLAGHNEQFF. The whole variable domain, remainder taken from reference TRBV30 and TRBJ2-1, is SQTIHQWPATLVQPVGSPLSLECTVEGTSNPNLYWYRQAAGRGLQLLFYSVGIGQISSEVPQNLSASRPQDRQFILSSKKLLLSDSGFYLCAWSPGLAGHNEQFFGPGTRLTVL.

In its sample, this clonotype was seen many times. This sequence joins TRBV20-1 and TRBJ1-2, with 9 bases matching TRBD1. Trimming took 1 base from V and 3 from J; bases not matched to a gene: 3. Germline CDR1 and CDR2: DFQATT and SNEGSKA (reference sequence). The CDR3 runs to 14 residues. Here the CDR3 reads CSARGTGGDYGYTF. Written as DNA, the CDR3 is TGCAGTGCTAGAGGCACAGGGGGCGACTATGGCTACACCTTC.

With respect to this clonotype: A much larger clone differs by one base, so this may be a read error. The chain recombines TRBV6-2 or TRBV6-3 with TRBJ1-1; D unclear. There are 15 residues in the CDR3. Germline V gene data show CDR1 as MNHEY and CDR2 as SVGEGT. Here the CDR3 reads CASSYSVVGSGEALF. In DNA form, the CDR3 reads TGTGCCAGCAGTTACTCCGTCGTTGGCAGTGGTGAAGCTCTCTTT.

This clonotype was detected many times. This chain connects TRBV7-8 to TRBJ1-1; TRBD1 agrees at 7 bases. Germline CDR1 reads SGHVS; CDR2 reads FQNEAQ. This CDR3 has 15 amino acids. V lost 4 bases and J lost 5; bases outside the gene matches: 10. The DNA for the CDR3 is TGTGCCAGCAGCTACAACAGGGGAATCGGGACTGAAGCTTTCTTT. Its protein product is CASSYNRGIGTEAFF.

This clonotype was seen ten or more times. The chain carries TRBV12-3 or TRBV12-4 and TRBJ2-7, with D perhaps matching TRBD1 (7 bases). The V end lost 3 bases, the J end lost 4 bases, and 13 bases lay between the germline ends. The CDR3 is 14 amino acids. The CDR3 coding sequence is TGTGCCAGCAGTTTTAGCCAGGGGGGATACGAGCAGTACTTC. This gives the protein CASSFSQGGYEQYF.